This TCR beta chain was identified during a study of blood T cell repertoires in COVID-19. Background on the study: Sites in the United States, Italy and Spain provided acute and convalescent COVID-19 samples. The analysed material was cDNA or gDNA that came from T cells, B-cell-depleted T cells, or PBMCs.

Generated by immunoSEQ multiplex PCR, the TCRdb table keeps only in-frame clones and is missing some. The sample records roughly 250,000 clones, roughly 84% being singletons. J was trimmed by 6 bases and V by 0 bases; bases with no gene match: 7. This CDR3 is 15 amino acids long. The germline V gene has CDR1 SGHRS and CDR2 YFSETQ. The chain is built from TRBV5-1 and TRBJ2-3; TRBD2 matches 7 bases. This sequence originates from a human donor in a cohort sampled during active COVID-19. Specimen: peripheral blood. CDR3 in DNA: TGCGCCAGCAGCTTGGGTGGCGGGGGAGTGGATACGCAGTATTTT. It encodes CASSLGGGGVDTQYF.